Presented here are 8 T cell receptor beta chains from one specimen sequenced in a study of shared clonotypes between healthy human individuals. Naive CD8 cells, CD45RO-negative and positively selected for CCR7, excluded terminally differentiated effector memory CD45RA+ cells. Profiling relied on immunoSEQ multiplex PCR, and the TCRdb table lists in-frame clones only, not all of them. Of about 1.9 million clones detected, around 93% appear once; the ten largest clones hold about 1.6%. The sequencing sample was made of naive CD8+ T cells from PBMCs. The receptors stem from a man between 18 and 35 years old in good health. Some clones in this sample may be carry-over from other donors' samples.

The CDR3 reads CASSYSYLQGSYEQYF. The DNA for the CDR3 is TGTGCCAGCAGTTACTCATATTTACAGGGGAGCTACGAGCAGTACTTC. V is TRBV6-5 and J is TRBJ2-7; 7 bases match TRBD1. CDR3 length: 16 amino acids. CDR1 is MNHEY and CDR2 is SVGAGI in the germline V gene. J lost 3 bases, V lost 0 bases, and 8 bases had no gene match.

This chain links TRBV7-9 with TRBJ2-7; D not certain. This CDR3 contains 15 residues. The V end was cut by 0 bases, the J end by 4 bases, with 13 bases between. Germline CDR1 SEHNR, CDR2 FQNEAQ (reference sequence). The CDR3 nucleotides read TGTGCCAGCAGCTTAGCGCCCGGTTTGGTGTACGAGCAGTACTTC. Amino acids: CASSLAPGLVYEQYF.

The genes are TRBV5-8 and TRBJ2-1, with 9 bases that match TRBD2. The trim removed 4 bases at V and 6 bases at J, leaving 8 bases unmatched. The CDR3 is made up of 15 amino acids. Germline V gene data show CDR1 as SGHTS and CDR2 as YDEGEE. CDR3 sequence reads: CASSLSRLAVNEQFF. In nucleotides, the CDR3 is TGTGCCAGCAGCCTGAGTCGACTAGCGGTCAATGAGCAGTTCTTC.

The rearrangement joins TRBV15 to TRBJ2-7; TRBD2 matches at 11 bases. J gave up 3 bases and V 5 bases, and 9 bases lay outside the gene matches. The CDR3 loop spans 16 amino acids. The germline gives CDR1 LNHNV, CDR2 YYDKDF (reference sequence). The CDR3 DNA is TGTGCCACCAGCCTACCCCCGACTAGCGGGGACTACGAGCAGTACTTC. Amino acids: CATSLPPTSGDYEQYF.

This chain joins TRBV6-1 and TRBJ2-5, with D perhaps TRBD2 (6 bases). Trimming cost V 8 bases and J 4 bases, with 14 bases left between them. Germline CDR1 MNHNS, CDR2 SASEGT. The CDR3 loop spans 13 amino acids. CDR3 nucleotide sequence: TGTGCCAGCCGACTAGATTTGGGAGAGACCCAGTACTTC. This translates into CASRLDLGETQYF.

This rearrangement joins TRBV27 to TRBJ2-5; 10 bases match TRBD2. V was clipped by 4 bases and J by 7 bases; unmatched bases: 9. Per germline, CDR1 MNHEY and CDR2 SMNVEV (reference sequence). This CDR3 comprises 15 residues. The CDR3 nucleotides are TGTGCCAGCAGTTCGAGCGGGAGGGCCGGGGTGACCCAGTACTTC. Translating it yields CASSSSGRAGVTQYF.

This chain links TRBV7-9 with TRBJ2-7; D may be TRBD1 or TRBD2 (6 bases each). Trimming left V 10 bases short and J 0 bases short, with 13 bases between. CDR1 is SEHNR and CDR2 is FQNEAQ in the germline V gene (reference sequence). CDR3 size: 13 residues. CDR3 protein: CATLSGASYEQYF. As DNA, the CDR3 is TGTGCCACCCTCTCGGGGGCCTCCTACGAGCAGTACTTC.

On this clone itself: Other nucleotide sequences from this sample produce the same CDR3. This chain joins TRBV19 and TRBJ2-7; TRBD2 agrees at 10 bases. This CDR3 contains 14 residues. Germline CDR1 is LNHDA and CDR2 is SQIVND (reference sequence). Trimming cost V 2 bases and J 4 bases; bases outside gene matches: 2. CDR3 DNA sequence: TGTGCCAGTAGTATACTAGCGGGAGTATACGAGCAGTACTTC. Amino acid sequence: CASSILAGVYEQYF.